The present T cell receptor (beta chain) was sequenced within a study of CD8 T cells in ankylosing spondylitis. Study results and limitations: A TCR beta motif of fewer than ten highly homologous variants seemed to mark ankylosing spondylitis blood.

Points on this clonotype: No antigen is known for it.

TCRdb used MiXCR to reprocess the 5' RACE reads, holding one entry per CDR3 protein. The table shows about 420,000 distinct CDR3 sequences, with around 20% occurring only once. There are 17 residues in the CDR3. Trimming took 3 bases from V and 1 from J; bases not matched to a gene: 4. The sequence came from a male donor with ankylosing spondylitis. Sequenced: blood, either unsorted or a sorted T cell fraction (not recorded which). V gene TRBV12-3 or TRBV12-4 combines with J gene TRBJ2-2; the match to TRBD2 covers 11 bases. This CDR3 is CASSFETSGMNTGELFF. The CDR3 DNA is TGTGCCAGCAGTTTCGAGACTAGCGGGATGAACACCGGGGAGCTGTTTTTT.